One and the same sample provided the 23 T cell receptor beta chains below, sequenced in a study of T cells in Graves' hyperthyroidism and ophthalmopathy (dated by TCRdb to about 2019). The protocol used for the library was multiplex PCR. The sequencer was an Illumina HiSeq 2000. The TCR beta CDR3 regions were amplified from the RNA transcripts. The first round of RT-PCR for the TCR CDR3 was performed with the HTBI primer set and the Qiagen OneStep RT-PCR kit. TCRdb passed the public sequencing reads through fastp at Q25 and MiXCR, retaining productive beta sequences. Here each entry gathers all rows of one CDR3 protein and keeps the most common genes and DNA. Across this sample there are around 500,000 distinct CDR3 sequences, with 12% to 15% seen only once. Over 11% of the sample is held by the ten biggest clonotypes. Specimen: blood. These TCRs come from a woman between 40 and 50 years old with Graves' hyperthyroidism.

This clonotype was counted at least ten times. This chain joins TRBV3-1 and TRBJ2-7; 8 bases align to TRBD2. This CDR3 has 15 amino acids. Germline assignment: CDR1 LGHDT and CDR2 YNNKEL (reference sequence). With V trimmed by 6 bases and J by 3 bases, 10 bases remained unmatched. The CDR3 sequence: CASSLSGSSFYEQYF. In DNA, the CDR3 is TGTGCCAGCAGTCTGAGCGGGAGTTCTTTCTACGAGCAGTACTTC.

Many counts were recorded for this clonotype. The genes are TRBV11-2 and TRBJ2-7; unclear D gene. Looked up from germline, CDR1 is SGHAT and CDR2 is FQNNGV. V dropped 0 bases and J dropped 0 bases, with 6 bases sitting between them. There are 14 residues in the CDR3. CDR3 sequence: CASSLDSSSYEQYF. CDR3 sequence (DNA): TGTGCCAGCAGCTTAGACTCCAGCTCCTACGAGCAGTACTTC.

This clonotype was seen at least ten times. V is TRBV20-1 and J is TRBJ2-5; 8 bases map to TRBD1. The CDR3 spans 13 residues. V was pared by 1 base and J by 5 bases, with 3 bases of the junction left unmatched. The germline V gene encodes CDR1 DFQATT and CDR2 SNEGSKA (reference sequence). CDR3 bases: TGCAGTGCTAGAGGACAGGGGATCGAGACCCAGTACTTC. This encodes CSARGQGIETQYF.

This clonotype was observed many times. The chain recombines TRBV12-3 or TRBV12-4 with TRBJ2-1; D not certain. The V end lost 10 bases, the J end lost 9 bases, and 25 bases lay between the germline ends. The CDR3 loop spans 15 amino acids. Written as DNA, the CDR3 is TGTGCCACGTACGCGGAATCCACGTTGGGTCTTGAGCAGTTCTTC. This translates into CATYAESTLGLEQFF.

This clonotype was recorded at least ten times. The chain employs TRBV2 and TRBJ1-2; 12 bases are a match to TRBD1. Germline V gene data show CDR1 as SNHLY and CDR2 as FYNNEI. The CDR3 has 16 residues. With V trimmed by 6 bases and J by 4 bases, 9 bases remained unmatched. This chain's CDR3 is CASSYGTGGEGYGYTF. CDR3 DNA sequence: TGTGCCAGCAGCTATGGGACAGGGGGCGAGGGCTATGGCTACACCTTC. The full variable domain, with the rest looked up from reference TRBV2 and TRBJ1-2, is EPEVTQTPSHQVTQMGQEVILRCVPISNHLYFYWYRQILGQKVEFLVSFYNNEISEKSEIFDDQFSVERPDGSNFTLKIRSTKLEDSAMYFCASSYGTGGEGYGYTFGSGTRLTVV.

The rearrangement joins TRBV9 to TRBJ2-3; D is undetermined. Trimming pared 4 bases from V and 0 bases from J, leaving 15 bases between. Germline V gene lookup returns CDR1 SGDLS and CDR2 YYNGEE. This CDR3 is 16 amino acids long. CDR3 bases: TGTGCCAGCAGCTCGACCTTACAAACTAGCACAGATACGCAGTATTTT. Its translation: CASSSTLQTSTDTQYF.

This chain uses TRBV5-1 with TRBJ1-1; 7 nucleotides match TRBD1. The CDR3 runs to 14 residues. Unmatched junction bases numbered 7, after V lost 0 bases and J lost 8 bases. The germline V gene encodes CDR1 SGHRS and CDR2 YFSETQ. The CDR3 DNA is TGCGCCAGCAGCTTGGCCGGGACAGTAAAAGAAGCTTTCTTT. This gives the protein CASSLAGTVKEAFF.

This clonotype was recorded many times. The chain couples TRBV6-1 to TRBJ1-5; 8 bases match TRBD1. The CDR3 has 13 residues. The V and J ends lost 5 bases and 5 bases, in that order; junction bases with no gene match: 2. CDR1 and CDR2 from the germline V gene are MNHNS and SASEGT. The CDR3 DNA follows: TGTGCCAGCAGTCTACAGGGGGATCAGCCCCAGCATTTT. It is translated as CASSLQGDQPQHF.

The chain carries TRBV3-1 and TRBJ2-5, with 7 bases matching TRBD2. J lost 2 bases, V lost 0 bases, and 6 bases had no gene match. In germline, CDR1 is LGHDT, CDR2 YNNKEL (reference sequence). The CDR3 spans 16 residues. CDR3 coding DNA: TGTGCCAGCAGCCAAGATCAGTCTAGCGGACAAGAGACCCAGTACTTC. Translation gives CASSQDQSSGQETQYF.

In this sample, this clonotype turned up many times. This sequence joins TRBV6-1 and TRBJ1-3, with D uncertain. Germline CDR1 MNHNS, CDR2 SASEGT. This CDR3 contains 16 residues. Trimming stripped 1 base from V and 0 bases from J, with 10 bases between. CDR3 in DNA: TGTGCCAGCAGTGAAGGAGGGCTGAGCTCTGGAAACACCATATATTTT. Amino acids: CASSEGGLSSGNTIYF.

The chain has TRBV5-4 and TRBJ2-7; D is ambiguous. From germline, CDR1 is SGHNT and CDR2 YYREEE (reference sequence). Trimming took 4 bases from V and 1 from J, leaving 15 bases between them. The CDR3 totals 15 residues. The CDR3 bases are TGTGCCAGCAGCCCCCAAGCCGATCTTTCCTACGAGCAGTACTTC. It yields the protein CASSPQADLSYEQYF. Using reference TRBV5-4 and TRBJ2-7 for the parts outside the CDR3, the full variable domain is ETGVTQSPTHLIKTRGQQVTLRCSSQSGHNTVSWYQQALGQGPQFIFQYYREEENGRGNFPPRFSGLQFPNYSSELNVNALELDDSALYLCASSPQADLSYEQYFGPGTRLTVT.

Many counts were recorded for this clonotype. The chain couples TRBV29-1 to TRBJ2-1; TRBD2 aligns across 8 bases. The CDR3 sequence is 17 residues long. Trimming cost V 0 bases and J 3 bases; bases outside gene matches: 10. Germline V gives CDR1 SQVTM, CDR2 ANQGSEA. This chain's CDR3 is CSVEDLLAGNFYNEQFF. CDR3 coding DNA: TGCAGCGTTGAAGACCTTTTAGCGGGAAACTTCTACAATGAGCAGTTCTTC.

This clonotype was recorded many times. The J gene is TRBJ1-1, the V gene TRBV12-3 or TRBV12-4; D is uncertain. The V end lost 4 bases, the J end lost 2 bases, and 11 bases lay between the germline ends. The CDR3 length is 14 residues. The CDR3 spells CASSYTPGNTEAFF. For the CDR3, the DNA is TGTGCCAGCAGTTATACCCCGGGCAACACTGAAGCTTTCTTT.

This clonotype was seen only a few times. V and J are TRBV5-1 and TRBJ1-1, with D perhaps TRBD1 (6 bases). Germline V gene data show CDR1 as SGHRS and CDR2 as YFSETQ. With 4 bases removed from V and 2 bases from J, the gap between germline ends came to 24 bases. The CDR3 spans 18 residues. CDR3 in DNA: TGCGCCAGCAGCCTTGGGGGGGTTGGGGGGCAACTTAACACTGAAGCTTTCTTT. It translates to CASSLGGVGGQLNTEAFF.

The chain couples TRBV3-1 to TRBJ2-6; TRBD1 is a possible D gene (5 bases). Germline lookup yields CDR1 LGHDT and CDR2 YNNKEL (reference sequence). V was shortened by 1 base and J by 6 bases, with 13 bases between the two germline ends. The CDR3 sequence is 16 residues long. This CDR3 reads CASSQGGGAKANVLTF. Written as DNA, the CDR3 is TGTGCCAGCAGCCAAGGGGGCGGCGCCAAGGCCAACGTCCTGACTTTC. Drawing the rest from reference TRBV3-1 and TRBJ2-6, the complete variable domain is DTAVSQTPKYLVTQMGNDKSIKCEQNLGHDTMYWYKQDSKKFLKIMFSYNNKELIINETVPNRFSPKSPDKAHLNLHINSLELGDSAVYFCASSQGGGAKANVLTFGAGSRLTVL.

Ten or more counts support this clonotype. The chain recombines TRBV20-1 with TRBJ2-7; 11 bases align to TRBD2. CDR1 is DFQATT and CDR2 is SNEGSKA in the germline V gene (reference sequence). V was clipped by 2 bases and J by 1 base; unmatched bases: 1. This CDR3 spans 14 amino acids. The CDR3 nucleotides are TGCAGTGCTAGACTAGCGGGAGGTTCCTACGAGCAGTACTTC. It translates to CSARLAGGSYEQYF.

This clonotype has ten or more counts. The chain links TRBV27 to TRBJ2-5; D not certain. In germline, CDR1 is MNHEY, CDR2 SMNVEV (reference sequence). The CDR3 contains 13 residues. V was shortened by 3 bases and J by 5 bases, with 10 bases between the two germline ends. DNA for the CDR3: TGTGCCAGCAGTTTTGGTACGCTCGAGACCCAGTACTTC. The encoded protein is CASSFGTLETQYF.

This clonotype was seen ten or more times. The chain recombines TRBV2 with TRBJ2-7; 10 bases fit TRBD1. V lost 4 bases, J lost 6 bases, and 0 bases stayed unmatched. This CDR3 is 12 amino acids long. CDR1 SNHLY and CDR2 FYNNEI come from the germline V gene. This CDR3 reads CASSGTGGEQYF. DNA of the CDR3: TGTGCCAGCAGTGGGACAGGGGGCGAGCAGTACTTC.

The chain couples TRBV20-1 to TRBJ2-3; 7 bases match TRBD1. V was clipped by 1 base and J by 5 bases; unmatched bases: 6. CDR1 is DFQATT and CDR2 is SNEGSKA in the germline V gene (reference sequence). This CDR3 spans 14 amino acids. The CDR3 coding sequence is TGCAGTGCTAGAGTCAGGGGGATGAAAGATACGCAGTATTTT. Amino acid sequence: CSARVRGMKDTQYF.

This clonotype was detected only a few times. The chain joins TRBV6-1 to TRBJ2-7, with TRBD1 identical over 9 bases. The CDR3 is 14 amino acids. V gave up 7 bases and J gave up 4 bases; unmatched junction bases: 8. The germline gives CDR1 MNHNS, CDR2 SASEGT. The CDR3 DNA reads TGTGCCAGCAACCCGGGACAGGGTTCGTACGAGCAGTACTTC. This encodes CASNPGQGSYEQYF.

This clonotype has ten or more counts. The chain joins TRBV6-1 to TRBJ2-3, with 9 bases that match TRBD2. The CDR3 is made up of 18 amino acids. J lost 4 bases, V lost 7 bases, and 18 bases had no gene match. CDR1 is MNHNS, CDR2 SASEGT, per germline. CDR3 nucleotides: TGTGCCAGCAAATCCGGGACTAGCTCCTACTGGGGGGCAGATACGCAGTATTTT. It specifies CASKSGTSSYWGADTQYF.

Many counts were recorded for this clonotype. The V call is TRBV6-2 or TRBV6-3, the J call TRBJ1-2; D unclear. V was cut by 0 bases and J by 7 bases, with 15 bases left in between. This CDR3 has 15 amino acids. Germline loops: CDR1 MNHEY, CDR2 SVGEGT. The CDR3 loop reads CASSYSAGGIGGYTF. DNA for the CDR3: TGTGCCAGCAGTTACTCGGCAGGCGGAATCGGTGGCTACACCTTC.

This clonotype was counted many times. The CDR3 bases are TGCAGTGCTAGAGTCGCAGATACGCAGTATTTT. Its protein product is CSARVADTQYF. This chain connects TRBV20-1 to TRBJ2-3; D call uncertain. V lost 1 base to trimming and J lost 4 bases, with 3 bases between them. CDR1 and CDR2 from the germline V gene are DFQATT and SNEGSKA (reference sequence). The CDR3 runs to 11 residues.